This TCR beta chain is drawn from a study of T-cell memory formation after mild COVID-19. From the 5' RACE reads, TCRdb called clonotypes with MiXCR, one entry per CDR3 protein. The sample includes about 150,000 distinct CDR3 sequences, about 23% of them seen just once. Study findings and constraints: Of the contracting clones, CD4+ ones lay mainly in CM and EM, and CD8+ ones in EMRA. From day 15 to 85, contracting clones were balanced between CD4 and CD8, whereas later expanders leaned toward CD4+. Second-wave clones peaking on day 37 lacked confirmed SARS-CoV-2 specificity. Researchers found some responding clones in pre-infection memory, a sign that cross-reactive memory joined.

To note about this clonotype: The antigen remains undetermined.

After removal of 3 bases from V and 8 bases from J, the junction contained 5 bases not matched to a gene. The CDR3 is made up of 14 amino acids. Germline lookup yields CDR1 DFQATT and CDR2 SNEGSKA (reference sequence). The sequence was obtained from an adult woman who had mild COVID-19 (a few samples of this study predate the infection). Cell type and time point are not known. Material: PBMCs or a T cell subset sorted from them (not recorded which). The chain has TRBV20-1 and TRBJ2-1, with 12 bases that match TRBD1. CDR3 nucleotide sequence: TGCAGTGCTAGTCGGGGACAGGGGGCATATGAGCAGTTCTTC. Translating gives CSASRGQGAYEQFF.